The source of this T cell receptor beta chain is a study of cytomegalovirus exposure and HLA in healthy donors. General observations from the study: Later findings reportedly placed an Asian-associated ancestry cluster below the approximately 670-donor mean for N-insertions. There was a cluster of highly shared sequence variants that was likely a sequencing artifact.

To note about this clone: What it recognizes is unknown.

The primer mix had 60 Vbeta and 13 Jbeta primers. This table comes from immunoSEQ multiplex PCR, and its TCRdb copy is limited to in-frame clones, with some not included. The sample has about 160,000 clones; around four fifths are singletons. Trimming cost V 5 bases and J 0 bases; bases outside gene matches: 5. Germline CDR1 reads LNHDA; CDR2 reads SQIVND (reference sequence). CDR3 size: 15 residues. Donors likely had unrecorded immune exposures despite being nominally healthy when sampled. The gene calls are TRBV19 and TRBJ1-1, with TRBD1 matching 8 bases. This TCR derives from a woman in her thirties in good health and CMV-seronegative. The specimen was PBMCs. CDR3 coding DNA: TGTGCCAGTAGTCCCCAGGGGGCAATGAACACTGAAGCTTTCTTT. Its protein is CASSPQGAMNTEAFF.